Sequencing of this T cell receptor (beta chain) was carried out in a study of control samples from healthy donors and cancer patients. This CDR3 has 15 amino acids. Germline CDR1 is SGHRS and CDR2 is YFSETQ. The germline V and J ends were trimmed by 5 bases and 4 bases, with 13 bases remaining between them. Data came from immunoSEQ multiplex PCR; TCRdb stores just in-frame clones and leaves some out. Here the sample spans roughly 130,000 clones, 80% to 95% being singletons. V usage is TRBV5-1 and J usage is TRBJ2-6; D unresolved. The specimen was blood. The clonotype was recovered from a man aged 18 to 29 in good health. This CDR3 reads CASSHSVSGANVLTF. For the CDR3, the DNA is TGCGCCAGCAGTCATTCGGTGTCGGGGGCCAACGTCCTGACTTTC.